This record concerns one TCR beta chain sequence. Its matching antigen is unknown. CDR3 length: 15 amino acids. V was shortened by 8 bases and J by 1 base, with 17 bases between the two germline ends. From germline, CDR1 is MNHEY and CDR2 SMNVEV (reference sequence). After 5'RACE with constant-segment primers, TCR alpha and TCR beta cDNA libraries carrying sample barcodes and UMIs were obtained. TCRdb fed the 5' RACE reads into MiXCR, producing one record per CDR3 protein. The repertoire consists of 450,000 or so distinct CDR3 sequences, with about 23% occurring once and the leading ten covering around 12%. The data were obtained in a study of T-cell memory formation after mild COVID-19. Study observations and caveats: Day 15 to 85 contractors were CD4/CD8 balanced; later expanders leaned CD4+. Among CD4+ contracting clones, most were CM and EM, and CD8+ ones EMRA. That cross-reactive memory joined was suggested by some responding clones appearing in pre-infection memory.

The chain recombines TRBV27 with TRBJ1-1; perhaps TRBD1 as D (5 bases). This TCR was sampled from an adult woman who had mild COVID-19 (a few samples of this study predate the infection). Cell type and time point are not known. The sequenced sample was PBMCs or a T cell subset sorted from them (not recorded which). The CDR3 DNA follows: TGTGCCAGCCACACCCGGGGGGTTAAGAACACTGAAGCTTTCTTT. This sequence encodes CASHTRGVKNTEAFF.